The 19 T cell receptor beta chains presented below share a single source sample, sequenced in a study of T cell changes during pregnancy in multiple sclerosis. The repertoire was sequenced with immunoSEQ multiplex PCR; TCRdb's copy has only in-frame clones and lacks some. This sample carries fewer than 50,000 clones, almost 95% of them seen once, and the ten largest clones take roughly 8.1%. Sequencing was performed on CD8+ T cells from peripheral blood mononuclear cells, taken in the third trimester of pregnancy. The receptors shown here come from a female donor with multiple sclerosis, enrolled in a pregnancy study.

V usage is TRBV27 and J usage is TRBJ2-6, with D tentatively TRBD1 (5 bases). CDR1 is MNHEY and CDR2 is SMNVEV in the germline V gene (reference sequence). This CDR3 has 17 residues. V lost 3 bases to trimming and J lost 0 bases, with 12 bases between them. DNA of the CDR3: TGTGCCAGCAGTTTCTCTCAGGGTCACTCTGGGGCCAACGTCCTGACTTTC. Translated: CASSFSQGHSGANVLTF.

This chain uses TRBV28 with TRBJ2-3; TRBD2 aligns across 9 bases. Germline V gene sequence: CDR1 MDHEN, CDR2 SYDVKM. Losses at the gene ends were 2 bases for V and 4 bases for J; bases not matched to a gene: 16. The CDR3 is 19 amino acids. The CDR3 loop reads CASSLPKRIAGVFADTQYF. CDR3 bases: TGTGCCAGCAGTTTACCCAAAAGGATAGCGGGAGTGTTCGCAGATACGCAGTATTTT. Together with reference TRBV28 and TRBJ2-3, the CDR3 gives the full variable domain: DVKVTQSSRYLVKRTGEKVFLECVQDMDHENMFWYRQDPGLGLRLIYFSYDVKMKEKGDIPEGYSVSREKKERFSLILESASTNQTSMYLCASSLPKRIAGVFADTQYFGPGTRLTVL.

This clone was observed once. The rearrangement joins TRBV28 to TRBJ2-1; D is perhaps TRBD2 (6 bases). Germline CDR1 and CDR2: MDHEN and SYDVKM. Trimming removed 7 bases from V and 0 bases from J, with 19 bases in between. The CDR3 runs to 17 residues. CDR3 in amino acids: CASTLGSGLSSYNEQFF. DNA for the CDR3: TGTGCCAGCACCCTAGGGAGCGGGCTTAGCTCCTACAATGAGCAGTTCTTC.

In its sample, this clone was seen once. The chain is built from TRBV14 and TRBJ1-1; 7 nucleotides match TRBD1. With V trimmed by 3 bases and J by 0 bases, 13 bases remained unmatched. This CDR3 comprises 18 residues. The V gene's germline CDR1 is SGHDN and CDR2 FVKESK. Here the CDR3 DNA reads TGTGCCAGCAGCCATCCACTACCACAGGGGATTATGAACACTGAAGCTTTCTTT. It codes for CASSHPLPQGIMNTEAFF.

The rearrangement uses TRBV5-1 and TRBJ2-5; 8 nucleotides agree with TRBD1. The V gene's germline CDR1 is SGHRS and CDR2 YFSETQ. With V trimmed by 0 bases and J by 0 bases, 7 bases remained unmatched. CDR3 size: 17 residues. The CDR3 sequence: CASSLATGGIYQETQYF. The CDR3 bases are TGCGCCAGCAGCTTGGCCACAGGGGGGATTTACCAAGAGACCCAGTACTTC.

The table lists this clone with a few counts. The V call is TRBV28, the J call TRBJ2-1; 9 bases are shared with TRBD1. There are 15 residues in the CDR3. V gave up 5 bases and J gave up 6 bases; unmatched junction bases: 8. Per germline, CDR1 MDHEN and CDR2 SYDVKM. The CDR3 DNA sequence: TGTGCCAGCAGTCCAGTGGGACAGGGACCCAATGAGCAGTTCTTC. Translated: CASSPVGQGPNEQFF.

The V gene is TRBV27, the J gene TRBJ1-5; unclear D gene. The germline V gene encodes CDR1 MNHEY and CDR2 SMNVEV (reference sequence). V was trimmed by 3 bases and J by 4 bases, leaving 34 bases between them. The CDR3 sequence is 22 residues long. CDR3 sequence: CASSFPWATVLQLRQINQPQHF. The DNA for the CDR3 is TGTGCCAGCAGTTTTCCGTGGGCCACAGTACTCCAACTCAGACAAATAAATCAGCCCCAGCATTTT.

The rearrangement joins TRBV25-1 to TRBJ2-1; D remains unclear. This CDR3 contains 12 residues. Trimming took 4 bases from V and 13 from J, leaving 14 bases between them. Germline V gene data show CDR1 as MGHDK and CDR2 as SYGVNS. DNA of the CDR3: TGTGCCAGCAGTGGTCATGAACGCGCCCAGTTCTTC. Its translation: CASSGHERAQFF.

The V call is TRBV28, the J call TRBJ2-7, with TRBD1 matching over 8 bases. CDR3 length equals 17 residues. Trimming removed 5 bases from V and 2 bases from J; junction bases left unmatched: 14. The germline gives CDR1 MDHEN, CDR2 SYDVKM. CDR3 in amino acids: CASSGTPGQVLPYEQYF. The CDR3 DNA is TGTGCCAGCAGTGGGACACCGGGACAGGTCCTCCCCTACGAGCAGTACTTC.

J is TRBJ1-1 and V is TRBV5-6; D is perhaps TRBD1 (6 bases). With 2 bases removed from V and 0 bases from J, the gap between germline ends came to 11 bases. This CDR3 has 15 residues. Germline V gene lookup returns CDR1 SGHDT and CDR2 YYEEEE. In DNA, the CDR3 is TGTGCCAGCAGCTTTCAGGGGACGATGAACACTGAAGCTTTCTTT. It specifies CASSFQGTMNTEAFF.

The chain recombines TRBV28 with TRBJ2-1; 9 bases map to TRBD1. The CDR3 has 14 amino acids. The V and J ends lost 7 bases and 2 bases, in that order; junction bases with no gene match: 3. The germline CDR1 and CDR2 sequences are MDHEN and SYDVKM. CDR3 region: CASIGQGTYNEQFF. The CDR3 coding sequence is TGTGCCAGCATTGGACAGGGGACCTACAATGAGCAGTTCTTC.

This clone was seen once. This chain links TRBV7-9 with TRBJ2-3; 9 bases line up with TRBD1. This CDR3 contains 15 residues. V lost 5 bases and J lost 2; bases outside the gene matches: 5. CDR1 and CDR2 from the germline V gene are SEHNR and FQNEAQ (reference sequence). The CDR3 DNA reads as TGTGCCAGCAGCCGGGGACAGGGAGTCACAGATACGCAGTATTTT. Residues: CASSRGQGVTDTQYF.

The rearrangement links TRBV4-3 to TRBJ2-7; 10 positions match TRBD1. This CDR3 region has 15 residues. Per the germline V gene, CDR1 is LGHNA and CDR2 is YSLEER. The V gene end was trimmed by 2 bases and the J gene end by 2 bases; junction bases not matched to a gene: 3. CDR3 region: CASSQSGTGAYEQYF. In nucleotides, the CDR3 is TGCGCCAGCAGCCAATCCGGGACAGGGGCCTACGAGCAGTACTTC.

The chain combines TRBV2 with TRBJ2-3, with D maybe TRBD2 (6 bases). This CDR3 spans 17 amino acids. Germline assignment: CDR1 SNHLY and CDR2 FYNNEI. V shed 9 bases and J shed 0 bases, with 22 bases lying between them. The CDR3 bases are TGTGCCAGAACTACCGTAGCTAGCGAATATAGCACAGATACGCAGTATTTT. It is translated as CARTTVASEYSTDTQYF.

V is TRBV7-9 and J is TRBJ1-1; D gene unclear. Germline values: CDR1 SEHNR, CDR2 FQNEAQ (reference sequence). The V end lost 0 bases, the J end lost 0 bases, and 14 bases lay between the germline ends. This CDR3 contains 17 residues. The CDR3 loop reads CASSLAPGNPVNTEAFF. In DNA form, the CDR3 reads TGTGCCAGCAGCTTAGCGCCGGGAAACCCGGTGAACACTGAAGCTTTCTTT.

This clone was seen a few times. A read error may account for a junction end that differs from germline. This chain connects TRBV7-7 to TRBJ2-3, with no clear D. The CDR3 contains 13 residues. Germline CDR1 is SSHAT and CDR2 is FNYEAQ (reference sequence). CDR3 sequence: CASSPSPEHTQYF. The CDR3 bases are TGTGCTAGCAGCCCATCCCCGGAGCATACGCAGTATTTT.

CDR3 sequence: CASRRGTEAFF. The CDR3 bases are TGTGCCAGCAGGCGGGGCACTGAAGCTTTCTTT. The chain carries TRBV27 and TRBJ1-1; D remains unclear. This CDR3 contains 11 residues. Germline assignment: CDR1 MNHEY and CDR2 SMNVEV (reference sequence). V was trimmed by 6 bases and J by 4 bases, leaving 6 bases between them.

The rearrangement uses TRBV11-2 and TRBJ2-7; 7 nucleotides align to TRBD2. The length of the CDR3 is 14 residues. The trim removed 0 bases at V and 7 bases at J, leaving 6 bases unmatched. Germline V gene data show CDR1 as SGHAT and CDR2 as FQNNGV. CDR3 protein: CASSLDPWGGEQYF. DNA for the CDR3: TGTGCCAGCAGCTTAGATCCTTGGGGGGGTGAGCAGTACTTC.

This chain links TRBV5-6 with TRBJ2-6; D uncertain. Looked up from germline, CDR1 is SGHDT and CDR2 is YYEEEE. The ends were cut back, 2 bases at V and 0 bases at J, with 6 bases in the middle. This CDR3 comprises 15 residues. CDR3 loop: CASSFDTSGANVLTF. The CDR3 nucleotides read TGTGCCAGCAGCTTTGACACCTCTGGGGCCAACGTCCTGACTTTC.